Listed below are T cell receptor beta chains from one sample, sequenced in a study of human T cells and chemical hapten exposure. TCRdb reanalysed the RACE reads using MiXCR and keeps one entry per CDR3 protein. The table records tens of thousands of distinct CDR3 sequences, 9.9% of them present only once. Sequencing used whole blood, obtained in connection with sensitization to the hapten diphenylcyclopropenone (DPC). The receptor source for this set is a woman in her thirties or forties with alopecia areata. Some clones in this sample may be carry-over from other donors' samples. Both conserved end residues are part of each CDR3. The D gene is left open where the match is weak. A row's size may be missing; if present it is once, few, many or a size class.

D gene: -; clone size: few; V gene: TRBV9; J gene: TRBJ2-5; CDR3 protein: CASSVREGSGQETQYF; CDR3 DNA: TGTGCCAGCAGCGTAAGAGAAGGCTCTGGTCAAGAGACCCAGTACTTC
D gene: -; clone size: -; V gene: TRBV12-3/TRBV12-4; J gene: TRBJ2-7; CDR3 protein: CASSLRLPHEQYF; CDR3 DNA: TGTGCCAGCAGTTTAAGGTTGCCGCACGAGCAGTACTTC
D gene: -; clone size: many; V gene: TRBV4-1; J gene: TRBJ1-1; CDR3 protein: CASSQPGATEAFF; CDR3 DNA: TGCGCCAGCAGCCAGCCAGGGGCCACTGAAGCTTTCTTT
D gene: -; clone size: -; V gene: TRBV20-1; J gene: TRBJ2-7; CDR3 protein: CSAPPSASSYEQYF; CDR3 DNA: TGCAGTGCCCCCCCTAGCGCTTCCTCCTACGAGCAGTACTTC
D gene: -; clone size: few; V gene: TRBV7-2; J gene: TRBJ1-6; CDR3 protein: CASSSKTGLNSPLHF; CDR3 DNA: TGTGCCAGCAGCTCCAAAACGGGTTTAAATTCACCCCTCCACTTT
D gene: -; clone size: -; V gene: TRBV11-1; J gene: TRBJ2-1; CDR3 protein: CASSMRESLTYNEQFF; CDR3 DNA: TGTGCCAGCAGCATGCGAGAGAGCTTAACCTACAATGAGCAGTTCTTC
D gene: -; clone size: -; V gene: TRBV27; J gene: TRBJ2-7; CDR3 protein: CASRDSHYHEQYF; CDR3 DNA: TGTGCCAGCAGGGACTCCCACTACCACGAGCAGTACTTC
D gene: TRBD1; clone size: many; V gene: TRBV29-1; J gene: TRBJ2-7; CDR3 protein: CSVPWLRQGAYEQYF; CDR3 DNA: TGCAGCGTTCCCTGGCTACGACAGGGAGCCTACGAGCAGTACTTC
D gene: -; clone size: -; V gene: TRBV6-2/TRBV6-3; J gene: TRBJ2-1; CDR3 protein: CASSWTRGSSYNEQFF; CDR3 DNA: TGTGCCAGCAGTTGGACGAGGGGAAGCTCCTACAATGAGCAGTTCTTC
D gene: -; clone size: many; V gene: TRBV6-1; J gene: TRBJ2-3; CDR3 protein: CASGKTEDTQYF; CDR3 DNA: TGTGCCAGCGGAAAGACAGAAGATACGCAGTATTTT
D gene: -; clone size: many; V gene: TRBV7-9; J gene: TRBJ2-5; CDR3 protein: CASSRRGRQQETQYF; CDR3 DNA: TGTGCCAGCAGCCGCCGGGGCAGACAACAAGAGACCCAGTACTTC
D gene: -; clone size: few; V gene: TRBV3-2; J gene: TRBJ1-1; CDR3 protein: CASSLHRQGEGAEAFF; CDR3 DNA: TGTGCCAGCAGCCTACACAGACAGGGGGAAGGCGCTGAAGCTTTCTTT
D gene: -; clone size: -; V gene: TRBV6-5; J gene: TRBJ2-5; CDR3 protein: CASKKARVSGTQYF; CDR3 DNA: TGTGCCAGCAAGAAGGCGCGGGTTTCGGGGACCCAGTACTTC
D gene: -; clone size: many; V gene: TRBV11-3; J gene: TRBJ1-1; CDR3 protein: CASSQGDTEAFF; CDR3 DNA: TGTGCCAGCAGTCAAGGAGACACTGAAGCTTTCTTT
D gene: -; clone size: few; V gene: TRBV30; J gene: TRBJ1-5; CDR3 protein: CAWSKGPRQPQHF; CDR3 DNA: TGTGCCTGGAGTAAAGGCCCTAGACAGCCCCAGCATTTT
D gene: -; clone size: few; V gene: TRBV29-1; J gene: TRBJ1-1; CDR3 protein: CSALGAPTNTEAFF; CDR3 DNA: TGCAGCGCATTGGGGGCTCCGACGAACACTGAAGCTTTCTTT
D gene: TRBD1; clone size: many; V gene: TRBV12-3/TRBV12-4; J gene: TRBJ1-5; CDR3 protein: CASSLTGGRNQPQHF; CDR3 DNA: TGTGCCAGCAGTTTGACAGGGGGGCGCAATCAGCCCCAGCATTTT
D gene: -; clone size: many; V gene: TRBV18; J gene: TRBJ1-2; CDR3 protein: CASSPLQGVGANYGYTF; CDR3 DNA: TGTGCCAGCTCACCACTACAGGGAGTTGGGGCTAACTATGGCTACACCTTC
D gene: -; clone size: few; V gene: TRBV6-5; J gene: TRBJ2-7; CDR3 protein: CASSYSTGAYEQYF; CDR3 DNA: TGTGCCAGCAGTTACTCGACGGGGGCTTACGAGCAGTACTTC
D gene: -; clone size: few; V gene: TRBV6-5; J gene: TRBJ2-7; CDR3 protein: CASSFAKGLNYEQYF; CDR3 DNA: TGTGCCAGCAGTTTCGCGAAGGGTCTGAACTACGAGCAGTACTTC
D gene: -; clone size: -; V gene: TRBV28; J gene: TRBJ2-7; CDR3 protein: CASSSRGTRQEQYF; CDR3 DNA: TGTGCCAGCAGTTCACGGGGGACCCGTCAGGAGCAGTACTTC
D gene: -; clone size: few; V gene: TRBV4-1; J gene: TRBJ2-4; CDR3 protein: CASSQDGLAKNIQYF; CDR3 DNA: TGCGCCAGCAGCCAAGATGGTCTAGCCAAAAACATTCAGTACTTC
D gene: -; clone size: few; V gene: TRBV20-1; J gene: TRBJ1-2; CDR3 protein: CSARNVWSYGYTF; CDR3 DNA: TGCAGTGCTAGAAACGTCTGGAGCTATGGCTACACCTTC
D gene: -; clone size: medium-sized; V gene: TRBV7-6; J gene: TRBJ2-3; CDR3 protein: CASSSRGTDTQYF; CDR3 DNA: TGTGCCAGCAGCTCCAGGGGAACAGATACGCAGTATTTT
D gene: -; clone size: -; V gene: TRBV10-3; J gene: TRBJ1-5; CDR3 protein: CAISESSGSNQPQHF; CDR3 DNA: TGTGCCATCAGTGAGTCATCAGGAAGCAATCAGCCCCAGCATTTT
D gene: -; clone size: many; V gene: TRBV19; J gene: TRBJ1-4; CDR3 protein: CASRDRQALTNEKLFF; CDR3 DNA: TGTGCCAGTAGAGATAGACAGGCCCTAACTAATGAAAAACTGTTTTTT
D gene: TRBD1; clone size: many; V gene: TRBV29-1; J gene: TRBJ2-7; CDR3 protein: CSERDRGRGEQYF; CDR3 DNA: TGCAGCGAACGGGACAGGGGGCGCGGGGAGCAGTACTTC
D gene: TRBD1; clone size: many; V gene: TRBV7-8; J gene: TRBJ2-3; CDR3 protein: CASSRQGEIDTQYF; CDR3 DNA: TGTGCCAGCAGCCGGCAGGGGGAGATAGATACGCAGTATTTT
D gene: -; clone size: many; V gene: TRBV6-2/TRBV6-3; J gene: TRBJ2-1; CDR3 protein: CASSPGQDYNEQFF; CDR3 DNA: TGTGCCAGCAGCCCGGGACAAGACTACAATGAGCAGTTCTTC
D gene: TRBD1; clone size: few; V gene: TRBV12-3/TRBV12-4; J gene: TRBJ1-1; CDR3 protein: CASRTPLGQGGTEAFF; CDR3 DNA: TGTGCCAGCAGGACCCCCCTGGGACAGGGGGGCACTGAAGCTTTCTTT
D gene: -; clone size: medium-sized; V gene: TRBV27; J gene: TRBJ1-5; CDR3 protein: CASSLLKGPQHF; CDR3 DNA: TGTGCCAGCAGTTTATTGAAGGGGCCCCAGCATTTT
D gene: TRBD2; clone size: -; V gene: TRBV7-2; J gene: TRBJ2-3; CDR3 protein: CASSLASGLAWDTQYF; CDR3 DNA: TGTGCCAGCAGCTTAGCTAGTGGACTAGCATGGGATACGCAGTATTTT
D gene: -; clone size: -; V gene: TRBV12-3/TRBV12-4; J gene: TRBJ2-7; CDR3 protein: CASSYPGLRGPYEQYF; CDR3 DNA: TGTGCCAGCAGTTATCCCGGACTCAGGGGACCCTACGAGCAGTACTTC
D gene: -; clone size: -; V gene: TRBV13; J gene: TRBJ2-5; CDR3 protein: CASSQDGDESGETQYF; CDR3 DNA: TGTGCCAGCAGCCAAGATGGCGACGAATCGGGCGAGACCCAGTACTTC
D gene: -; clone size: many; V gene: TRBV28; J gene: TRBJ1-5; CDR3 protein: CASSFPRLRSSHQPQHF; CDR3 DNA: TGTGCCAGCAGTTTTCCGAGACTAAGGTCGTCGCATCAGCCCCAGCATTTT
D gene: -; clone size: many; V gene: TRBV4-3; J gene: TRBJ2-2; CDR3 protein: CASSQAGDNTGELFF; CDR3 DNA: TGCGCCAGCAGCCAAGCAGGGGATAACACCGGGGAGCTGTTTTTT
D gene: TRBD2; clone size: few; V gene: TRBV7-3; J gene: TRBJ2-2; CDR3 protein: CASSQTSGVGGELFF; CDR3 DNA: TGTGCCAGCAGCCAGACTAGCGGGGTAGGCGGGGAGCTGTTTTTT
D gene: TRBD1; clone size: -; V gene: TRBV7-2; J gene: TRBJ2-1; CDR3 protein: CASSRTGTVYNEQFF; CDR3 DNA: TGTGCCAGCAGCAGAACCGGGACAGTATACAATGAGCAGTTCTTC
D gene: -; clone size: few; V gene: TRBV20-1; J gene: TRBJ2-3; CDR3 protein: CSAPSREGTDTQYF; CDR3 DNA: TGCAGTGCCCCCTCGAGGGAAGGCACAGATACGCAGTATTTT
D gene: -; clone size: few; V gene: TRBV6-5; J gene: TRBJ2-1; CDR3 protein: CASSYLGGIYNEQFF; CDR3 DNA: TGTGCCAGCAGTTACTTGGGGGGCATTTACAATGAGCAGTTCTTC
D gene: -; clone size: few; V gene: TRBV6-2/TRBV6-3; J gene: TRBJ2-2; CDR3 protein: CASSAPRKSGSCFF; CDR3 DNA: -
D gene: TRBD1; clone size: few; V gene: TRBV2; J gene: TRBJ2-3; CDR3 protein: CASRGQGSTDTQYF; CDR3 DNA: TGTGCCAGCAGGGGACAGGGAAGCACAGATACGCAGTATTTT
D gene: TRBD1; clone size: few; V gene: TRBV30; J gene: TRBJ2-3; CDR3 protein: CAWSLQGLDTDTQYF; CDR3 DNA: TGTGCCTGGAGCCTACAGGGGTTAGACACAGATACGCAGTATTTT
D gene: -; clone size: few; V gene: TRBV5-1; J gene: TRBJ1-1; CDR3 protein: CASSLQGTPTEAFF; CDR3 DNA: TGCGCCAGCAGCCTACAGGGTACTCCCACTGAAGCTTTCTTT
D gene: -; clone size: -; V gene: TRBV4-2; J gene: TRBJ2-6; CDR3 protein: CASSQVPGANVLTF; CDR3 DNA: TGTGCCAGCAGCCAAGTCCCCGGGGCCAACGTCCTGACTTTC
D gene: -; clone size: -; V gene: TRBV29-1; J gene: TRBJ2-7; CDR3 protein: CSVASDVSYEQYF; CDR3 DNA: TGCAGCGTTGCCTCGGACGTCTCCTACGAGCAGTACTTC
D gene: TRBD1; clone size: many; V gene: TRBV6-2/TRBV6-3; J gene: TRBJ2-5; CDR3 protein: CASSPSRTGGLQETQYF; CDR3 DNA: TGTGCCAGCAGCCCTTCGCGGACAGGGGGTCTCCAAGAGACCCAGTACTTC
D gene: -; clone size: -; V gene: TRBV7-9; J gene: TRBJ2-7; CDR3 protein: CASSPSGIAYEQYF; CDR3 DNA: TGTGCCAGCAGCCCCTCCGGAATCGCCTACGAGCAGTACTTC
D gene: TRBD1; clone size: -; V gene: TRBV10-3; J gene: TRBJ2-2; CDR3 protein: CAISHPGQGKGELFF; CDR3 DNA: TGTGCCATCAGCCATCCGGGACAGGGGAAGGGGGAGCTGTTTTTT
D gene: -; clone size: many; V gene: TRBV12-3/TRBV12-4; J gene: TRBJ1-1; CDR3 protein: CASSRTDTEAFF; CDR3 DNA: TGTGCCAGCAGTAGAACGGACACTGAAGCTTTCTTT
D gene: -; clone size: many; V gene: TRBV10-3; J gene: TRBJ1-1; CDR3 protein: CAIRGSNTEAFF; CDR3 DNA: TGTGCCATCAGGGGGTCGAACACTGAAGCTTTCTTT
D gene: -; clone size: -; V gene: TRBV12-3/TRBV12-4; J gene: TRBJ1-6; CDR3 protein: CASSLQNTNSPLHF; CDR3 DNA: TGTGCCAGCAGTTTACAGAACACAAATTCACCCCTCCACTTT
D gene: -; clone size: -; V gene: TRBV7-9; J gene: TRBJ1-1; CDR3 protein: CATWTYFGNTEAFF; CDR3 DNA: TGTGCCACCTGGACATACTTTGGGAACACTGAAGCTTTCTTT
D gene: -; clone size: many; V gene: TRBV18; J gene: TRBJ1-1; CDR3 protein: CASSPAVNTEAFF; CDR3 DNA: TGTGCCAGCTCCCCAGCGGTGAACACTGAAGCTTTCTTT